Detailed here is one T cell receptor beta chain. The table came from immunoSEQ multiplex PCR; TCRdb's copy has only in-frame clones and leaves some out. The table lists about 65,000 clones, 90% to 95% of them singletons. There are 12 residues in the CDR3. This record comes from a study of blood T cell repertoires in COVID-19. The origin of this receptor is a man in his 70s with active COVID-19. V usage is TRBV21-1 and J usage is TRBJ2-4; the table gives TRBD2 as D, unverified against the DNA. TRBV21-1 is listed as a pseudogene. The specimen was peripheral blood. CDR3 amino acids: CASTRAKNIQYF. As DNA, the CDR3 is TGTGCCAGCACTAGGGCCAAAAACATTCAGTACTTC.